This record concerns one T cell receptor (beta chain) sequence. Its antigen is as yet unknown. The CDR3 is 13 amino acids. Germline lookup yields CDR1 MDHEN and CDR2 SYDVKM. V lost 2 bases to trimming and J lost 2 bases, with 6 bases between them. The sample belongs to a study of cytotoxic CD8 clonotypes in ibrutinib-treated CLL. Across the whole study: Across the patients, about a dozen were relapsed/refractory, roughly 15 treatment-naive and 17 to 18 IGHV unmutated. Investigators reported some 24 partial and 2 complete responses; after median roughly 63 months, about 15 patients remained remitted and about 12 progressed. Study-level findings and limits: The clonality went up when patients responded to ibrutinib and dropped back toward baseline at progression.

Target depth was 1 in 200,000 to 1 in 1 million T cells, about 10x per clonotype. The method was immunoSEQ multiplex PCR; TCRdb's version includes in-frame clones alone and lacks a portion of them. The repertoire holds tens of thousands of clones, with approximately 80% as singletons. Specimen: PBMCs, collected at disease progression, from a patient treated with ibrutinib. This chain connects TRBV28 to TRBJ1-2; D may be TRBD1 (5 bases). The sequence was obtained from a human donor with chronic lymphocytic leukemia. CDR3 sequence reads: CASSLDSNYGYTF. In DNA, the CDR3 is TGTGCCAGCAGTTTAGACAGCAACTATGGCTACACCTTC.